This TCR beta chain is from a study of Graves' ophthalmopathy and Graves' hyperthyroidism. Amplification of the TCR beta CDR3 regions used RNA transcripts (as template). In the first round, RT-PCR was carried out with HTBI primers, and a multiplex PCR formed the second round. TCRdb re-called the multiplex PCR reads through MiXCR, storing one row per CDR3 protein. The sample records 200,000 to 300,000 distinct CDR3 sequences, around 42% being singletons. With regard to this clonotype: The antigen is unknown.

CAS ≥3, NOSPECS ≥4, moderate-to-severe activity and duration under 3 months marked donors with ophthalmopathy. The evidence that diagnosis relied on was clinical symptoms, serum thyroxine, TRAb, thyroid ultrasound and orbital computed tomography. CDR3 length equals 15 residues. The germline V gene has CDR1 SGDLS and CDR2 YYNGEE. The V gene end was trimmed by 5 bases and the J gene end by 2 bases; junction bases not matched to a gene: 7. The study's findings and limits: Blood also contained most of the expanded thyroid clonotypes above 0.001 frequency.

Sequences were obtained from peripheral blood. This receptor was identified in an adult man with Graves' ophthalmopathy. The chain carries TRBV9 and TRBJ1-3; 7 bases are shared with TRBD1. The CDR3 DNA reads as TGTGCCAGCAGATCCCAAACAGGGGCTGGAAACACCATATATTTT. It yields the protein CASRSQTGAGNTIYF.